These 26 T cell receptor beta chains originate from one sample sequenced in a study of tumor-infiltrating lymphocytes in primary liver carcinoma. Starting from around 0.45 ug of total RNA, TCR beta cDNA was produced with a primer in the constant region. ARM-PCR was slightly modified, and three nested multiplex PCR rounds with it gave rise to the TCR beta libraries. A C-beta reverse primer was combined with TRBV1-TRBV30 forward primers in the first two PCR rounds, and each round had roughly 9 cycles. TCRdb re-analysed the multiplex PCR reads in MiXCR, keeping a single row per CDR3 protein. The sample lists roughly 80,000 distinct CDR3 sequences, about three quarters seen once, with roughly a fifth in the top ten. From about 19-30 mg of unsorted bulk tissue, DNA and RNA were co-extracted together. The sequenced material came from liver tumor tissue from sampling region 1. Noted subset: tumor region T1, superior pole. These receptor sequences come from a man aged 40-49 years with primary liver carcinoma and hepatitis B virus infection.

The rearrangement links TRBV20-1 to TRBJ2-3, with TRBD2 matching over 9 bases. The CDR3 extends over 14 amino acids. The V gene end was trimmed by 6 bases and the J gene end by 3 bases; junction bases not matched to a gene: 7. The germline CDR1 and CDR2 sequences are DFQATT and SNEGSKA (reference sequence). The CDR3 DNA reads TGCAGTGCACCCGCGGGAGGGAGGACAGATACGCAGTATTTT. It specifies CSAPAGGRTDTQYF.

As for this clonotype: At one end, the junction sequence differs from germline, possibly due to a read error. The rearrangement joins TRBV11-1 to TRBJ2-1, with TRBD1 identical over 7 bases. The CDR3 is 14 residues long. CDR1 SGHAT and CDR2 FQDESV come from the germline V gene (reference sequence). The CDR3 sequence is CASSLGTDYIEQFF. The CDR3, as DNA: TGTGCGAGCAGCTTGGGGACAGATTACATTGAGCAGTTCTTC.

A remark on this clonotype: Lacking the conserved final phenylalanine or tryptophan, this CDR3 likely reflects a read error. The chain combines TRBV4-2 with TRBJ2-5; D is uncertain. Germline CDR1 is LGHNA and CDR2 is YNFKEQ. This CDR3 is built from 11 residues. The CDR3 DNA reads TGTGCTAGCAGCCAAGAAGAGACCCAGTACTTG. This sequence encodes CASSQEETQYL.

A note on this clonotype: Sequence at one end of the junction differs from germline and may be a read error. The chain uses TRBV4-2 and TRBJ1-5; 7 nucleotides line up with TRBD1. This CDR3 region has 16 residues. Germline V CDR1 and CDR2: LGHNA, YNFKEQ. The CDR3: CAGSQDGGQGGQPRHF. The CDR3 coding sequence is TGTGCCGGCAGCCAAGATGGAGGGCAGGGGGGGCAGCCCCGGCATTTT.

Remarks on this clonotype: This could be a read error, since a much larger clone is one nucleotide away. The chain uses TRBV25-1 and TRBJ2-7; D remains unclear. Germline lookup yields CDR1 MGHDK and CDR2 SYGVNS. The CDR3 runs to 12 residues. The CDR3 DNA reads TGTGCCAGCAGTGAATACTCCTTCGAGCAGTACTTC. Its protein is CASSEYSFEQYF.

Within the sample, this clonotype is medium-sized (0.01 to 0.1%). The chain couples TRBV4-2 to TRBJ2-7; 10 nucleotides line up with TRBD2. The CDR3 spans 16 residues. From germline, CDR1 is LGHNA and CDR2 YNFKEQ. The trim removed 0 bases at V and 3 bases at J, leaving 5 bases unmatched. The CDR3 loop is CASSQDLSSGGYEQYF. The CDR3 DNA follows: TGTGCCAGCAGCCAAGACCTATCTAGCGGGGGCTACGAGCAGTACTTC.

This clonotype was found many times. V and J are TRBV7-8 and TRBJ1-6, with D perhaps TRBD1 (6 bases). Germline loops: CDR1 SGHVS, CDR2 FQNEAQ. The CDR3 has 15 residues. V was shortened by 5 bases and J by 7 bases, with 15 bases between the two germline ends. The CDR3 is CASSIQGRENSPLHF. The CDR3 DNA reads as TGTGCCAGCAGCATCCAGGGGAGGGAGAATTCACCCCTCCACTTT.

On this clonotype itself: One junction end disagrees with the germline gene, perhaps due to a read error. The chain uses TRBV29-1 and TRBJ2-7; D remains ambiguous. Germline assignment: CDR1 SQVTM and CDR2 ANQGSEA. The CDR3 contains 12 residues. The CDR3 spells CSVVNKGHDQYF. The CDR3 DNA is TGCAGCGTCGTCAATAAAGGCCACGATCAGTACTTC.

The chain is built from TRBV29-1 and TRBJ1-2; D is unresolved. Germline values: CDR1 SQVTM, CDR2 ANQGSEA. Trimming stripped 6 bases from V and 4 bases from J, with 15 bases between. The length of the CDR3 is 13 residues. CDR3 region: CSVEFYSLYGYTF. CDR3 DNA: TGCAGCGTCGAATTCTACAGCCTCTATGGCTACACCTTC.

CDR3 sequence reads: CASSYLPGKTEAFF. CDR3 nucleotides: TGTGCCAGCAGTTACTTGCCGGGGAAAACTGAAGCTTTCTTT. This chain connects TRBV6-5 to TRBJ1-1; D uncertain. V shed 1 base and J shed 5 bases, with 11 bases lying between them. Germline V lookup: CDR1 MNHEY, CDR2 SVGAGI. The CDR3 consists of 14 residues.

This clonotype has just one count. In this CDR3 the conserved last residue, phenylalanine or tryptophan, is missing, so a read error is likely. The DNA is omitted, as the CDR3 cannot be located on it reliably, and the CDR3 follows TCRdb's listing. The V gene is TRBV7-8, the J gene TRBJ1-6; the table assigns TRBD1, which was not confirmed against the DNA. The CDR3 has 14 residues if both end residues are counted. Germline lookup yields CDR1 SGHVS and CDR2 FQNEAQ. The CDR3 is CASSFTGLNSPPHI.

This chain joins TRBV28 and TRBJ2-7; the D gene could be TRBD1 or TRBD2 (6 bases each). CDR3 size: 12 residues. The germline V gene has CDR1 MDHEN and CDR2 SYDVKM. With 3 bases removed from V and 7 bases from J, the gap between germline ends came to 10 bases. The CDR3 here is CASSFGGGEQYF. As DNA, the CDR3 is TGTGCCAGCAGTTTCGGAGGGGGGGAGCAGTACTTC. The entire variable domain, with the rest obtained from reference TRBV28 and TRBJ2-7, is as follows: DVKVTQSSRYLVKRTGEKVFLECVQDMDHENMFWYRQDPGLGLRLIYFSYDVKMKEKGDIPEGYSVSREKKERFSLILESASTNQTSMYLCASSFGGGEQYFGPGTRLTVT.

The CDR3 is CASSQEVKSPLHF. The CDR3 DNA is TGCGCCAGCAGCCAGGAAGTAAAATCACCCCTCCACTTT. The J gene is TRBJ1-6, the V gene TRBV4-1; D ambiguous. Trimming cost V 3 bases and J 10 bases, with 10 bases left between them. Germline V lookup: CDR1 MGHRA, CDR2 YSYEKL. The CDR3 extends over 13 amino acids.

This clonotype was seen once. This chain links TRBV5-5 with TRBJ2-2, with D perhaps matching TRBD2 (5 bases). The CDR3 runs to 13 residues. Germline CDR1 SGHKS, CDR2 YYEKEE (reference sequence). The ends were cut back, 6 bases at V and 4 bases at J, with 10 bases in the middle. The CDR3 reads CASTTGVTGELFF. DNA for the CDR3: TGTGCCAGCACCACCGGGGTCACCGGGGAGCTGTTTTTT.

About this clonotype itself: A much larger clone is a single base away; this may be a read error. Because it lacks the conserved phenylalanine or tryptophan at the end, this CDR3 is likely a read error. The DNA is omitted, as the CDR3 cannot be located on it reliably, and the CDR3 follows TCRdb's listing. V gene TRBV30 combines with J gene TRBJ2-7; the table gives TRBD1 as D, unverified against the DNA. Looked up from germline, CDR1 is GTSNPN and CDR2 is SVGIG (reference sequence). The CDR3 has 8 residues if both end residues are counted. CDR3 sequence reads: CAQREPGL.

The gene calls are TRBV12-3 or TRBV12-4 and TRBJ2-7; 11 nucleotides match TRBD2. The CDR3 sequence is 16 residues long. For the CDR3, the DNA is TGTGCCAGCAGTTTATTAGCGGGAGGGCATCCCTACGGGCAGTACGTC. Translating gives CASSLLAGGHPYGQYV.

The table lists this clonotype with a few counts. The chain employs TRBV6-2 or TRBV6-3 and TRBJ2-1; the D gene is possibly TRBD1 (6 bases). V lost 7 bases and J lost 10, with 20 bases in between. Per the germline V gene, CDR1 is MNHEY and CDR2 is SVGEGT. This CDR3 spans 14 amino acids. The CDR3 sequence: CASTRGPLYIEQFF. CDR3 bases: TGTGCCAGCACCAGGGGCCCCCTTTACATCGAGCAGTTCTTC.

As regards this clonotype: In this CDR3 the conserved last residue, phenylalanine or tryptophan, is missing, so a read error is likely. V gene TRBV12-3 or TRBV12-4 combines with J gene TRBJ2-3; D not certain. Trimming removed 2 bases at V and 4 bases at J, with 13 bases between. The CDR3 contains 15 residues. The CDR3 is CASSLRRIGADTQYS. CDR3 nucleotide sequence: TGTGCCAGCAGTTTACGTCGCATTGGAGCAGATACGCAGTATTCT.

About this clonotype itself: The germline gene is not matched at one end of the junction; a read error may be the cause. The CDR3 DNA reads as TGTGCCAGCTCATCGGGACAGGGTGAAAGACTGTTTTTT. Encoded protein: CASSSGQGERLFF. V is TRBV18 and J is TRBJ1-4, with 9 bases aligning to TRBD1. Per the germline V gene, CDR1 is KGHSH and CDR2 is LQKENI. The CDR3 consists of 13 residues.

About this clonotype: Since the CDR3 does not end with the conserved phenylalanine or tryptophan, this likely comes from a read error. V usage is TRBV11-2 and J usage is TRBJ2-3; the match to TRBD1 covers 10 bases. The CDR3 has 17 amino acids. Per the germline V gene, CDR1 is SGHAT and CDR2 is FQNNGV. The CDR3 DNA reads as TGTGCCAGCAGCGTAGATCTTGGGACAGGGGCGAGCGTTACGCAGTATTCT. It specifies CASSVDLGTGASVTQYS.

This clonotype occurred many times. This chain uses TRBV29-1 with TRBJ2-2; maybe TRBD1 (6 bases). Germline CDR1 is SQVTM and CDR2 is ANQGSEA. Trimming pared 4 bases from V and 1 base from J, leaving 10 bases between. This CDR3 contains 14 residues. The CDR3: CSVAGQWNTGELFF. CDR3 sequence (DNA): TGCAGCGTTGCGGGACAATGGAACACCGGGGAGCTGTTTTTT.

V usage is TRBV7-3 and J usage is TRBJ2-2; 10 bases line up with TRBD1. Germline V gives CDR1 SGHTA, CDR2 FQGTGA. This CDR3 has 16 amino acids. The trim removed 2 bases at V and 5 bases at J, leaving 5 bases unmatched. In DNA, the CDR3 is TGTGCCAGCAGCTTAGGGGGACAGGGGTTAACCGGGGAGCTGTTTTTT. It specifies CASSLGGQGLTGELFF.

With regard to this clonotype: A junction end diverges from the germline sequence, so it may reflect a read error. CDR3 amino acids: CPSSFISTNTDTQNF. DNA for the CDR3: TGTCCCAGCAGCTTTATTTCCACTAACACAGATACGCAGAATTTT. The V and J genes are TRBV5-8 and TRBJ2-3; unclear D gene. Germline lookup yields CDR1 SGHTS and CDR2 YDEGEE. The CDR3 totals 15 residues.

The chain is built from TRBV28 and TRBJ2-3, with D perhaps given as TRBD1 or TRBD2 (5 bases each). V was trimmed by 7 bases and J by 5 bases, leaving 16 bases between them. The CDR3 loop spans 14 amino acids. Germline CDR1 and CDR2: MDHEN and SYDVKM. The DNA of the CDR3 is TGTGCCAGCACTCGCACAGTGGGGGTAGATACGCAGTATTTT. Residues: CASTRTVGVDTQYF.

Of note for this clonotype: One end of the junction does not line up with germline, which may come from a read error. The chain couples TRBV6-5 to TRBJ1-5; the D is unclear. The CDR3 is 13 residues long. CDR1 and CDR2 from the germline V gene are MNHEY and SVGAGI. In DNA, the CDR3 is TGCGCCAGTCAGCCTTATAGCCATCAGCCCCAGCATTTT. Protein sequence: CASQPYSHQPQHF.

A remark on this clonotype: A read error may account for a junction end that differs from germline. The chain employs TRBV11-2 and TRBJ1-4; a possible D gene is TRBD1 (5 bases). This CDR3 region has 15 residues. CDR1 and CDR2 from the germline V gene are SGHAT and FQNNGV. The CDR3 loop reads CTSTPGTAVNEKLFF. For the CDR3, the DNA is TGTACCAGCACCCCAGGGACGGCAGTAAATGAAAAACTGTTTTTT.